This T cell receptor beta chain was documented in a study of T cells in Graves' hyperthyroidism and ophthalmopathy. This clonotype was seen a handful of times. This CDR3 is built from 14 residues. The junction had 7 bases not matched to a gene; V was cut back by 6 bases and J by 5 bases. The germline V gene has CDR1 MNHNS and CDR2 SASEGT. Amplification yielded TCR beta CDR3 regions, with RNA transcripts as the source. First-round RT-PCR of the TCR CDR3 relied on the HTBI primer set. TCRdb ran MiXCR on the multiplex PCR reads and lists one entry per CDR3 protein. The top ten clones hold roughly 80% of a sample with approximately 360,000 distinct CDR3 sequences, roughly 25% of them seen once.

The chain has TRBV6-1 and TRBJ1-5; 7 nucleotides line up with TRBD1. The receptor comes from a man in his fifties or sixties with Graves' hyperthyroidism. Material for sequencing was blood. The CDR3 spells CASRPRDSHQPQHF. CDR3 bases: TGTGCCAGCAGACCCCGGGACAGCCATCAGCCCCAGCATTTT.